Below are 30 T cell receptor beta chains sequenced from a single sample in a study of shared clonotypes between healthy human individuals. Produced via immunoSEQ multiplex PCR; TCRdb's table is partial and in-frame only. The sample holds some 2,000,000 clones, around 95% seen once. Sequenced sample: naive CD4+ T cells sorted from blood. Subset denoted: CD45RA+ positively selected. These receptor sequences come from a young man in good health.

V is TRBV11-2 and J is TRBJ2-3; no definite D call. V was cut by 4 bases and J by 5 bases, with 10 bases left in between. The CDR3 is 13 amino acids. Germline-derived CDR1 and CDR2 are SGHAT and FQNNGV. The CDR3 DNA reads TGTGCCAGCAGCTGGGCGGCTAGAGATACGCAGTATTTT. Its protein product is CASSWAARDTQYF.

The rearrangement links TRBV5-6 to TRBJ2-3, with D uncertain. This CDR3 has 16 amino acids. Per germline, CDR1 SGHDT and CDR2 YYEEEE. V gave up 6 bases and J gave up 2 bases, with 19 bases separating them. Here the CDR3 reads CASILQSTRSTDTQYF. CDR3 nucleotides: TGTGCCAGCATCCTACAATCGACAAGGTCCACAGATACGCAGTATTTT.

V usage is TRBV6-5 and J usage is TRBJ1-1; unclear D gene. V was cut by 0 bases and J by 2 bases, with 10 bases left in between. The CDR3 covers 15 residues. Per the germline V gene, CDR1 is MNHEY and CDR2 is SVGAGI. The CDR3 sequence: CASSYSSADNTEAFF. The CDR3 DNA sequence: TGTGCCAGCAGTTACTCGTCCGCGGATAACACTGAAGCTTTCTTT.

The chain combines TRBV5-5 with TRBJ2-6; 8 bases line up with TRBD1. The CDR3 covers 18 residues. Germline V CDR1 and CDR2: SGHKS, YYEKEE (reference sequence). Trimming removed 6 bases from V and 2 bases from J; junction bases left unmatched: 13. The CDR3 is CASTLTDRGTTGANVLTF. The CDR3 DNA reads TGTGCCAGCACCCTGACCGACAGGGGTACTACTGGGGCCAACGTCCTGACTTTC.

This sequence joins TRBV5-1 and TRBJ2-1; D uncertain. Germline CDR1 reads SGHRS; CDR2 reads YFSETQ. The ends were cut back, 4 bases at V and 0 bases at J, with 11 bases in the middle. The CDR3 has 15 residues. CDR3 region: CASSGPSSSYNEQFF. The DNA for the CDR3 is TGCGCCAGCAGCGGACCTTCCAGCTCCTACAATGAGCAGTTCTTC. Based on the CDR3 plus reference TRBV5-1 and TRBJ2-1, the full variable domain is KAGVTQTPRYLIKTRGQQVTLSCSPISGHRSVSWYQQTPGQGLQFLFEYFSETQRNKGNFPGRFSGRQFSNSRSEMNVSTLELGDSALYLCASSGPSSSYNEQFFGPGTRLTVL.

This chain uses TRBV2 with TRBJ2-1, with TRBD2 identical over 10 bases. The CDR3 has 17 residues. CDR1 and CDR2 (germline): SNHLY, FYNNEI. J gave up 0 bases and V 6 bases, and 8 bases lay outside the gene matches. The CDR3 nucleotides read TGTGCCAGCAGCTTCAGCGGGAGGGCGAGCTCCTACAATGAGCAGTTCTTC. Protein: CASSFSGRASSYNEQFF. Looking up the rest from reference TRBV2 and TRBJ2-1 gives the full variable domain: EPEVTQTPSHQVTQMGQEVILRCVPISNHLYFYWYRQILGQKVEFLVSFYNNEISEKSEIFDDQFSVERPDGSNFTLKIRSTKLEDSAMYFCASSFSGRASSYNEQFFGPGTRLTVL.

The chain is built from TRBV7-3 and TRBJ2-7, with a possible D match to TRBD1 (6 bases). Germline values: CDR1 SGHTA, CDR2 FQGTGA. CDR3 size: 13 residues. V was clipped by 2 bases and J by 7 bases, with 12 bases between them. CDR3 coding DNA: TGTGCCAGCAGCTTAGTGGGGGCGCGGGAGCAGTACTTC. This gives the protein CASSLVGAREQYF.

This clone was observed once. The genes are TRBV6-6 and TRBJ2-5, with D possibly called TRBD1 or TRBD2 (6 bases each). Germline values: CDR1 MNHNY, CDR2 SVGAGI (reference sequence). Between the trimmed V and J ends, which lost 5 bases and 2 bases, there was a span of 15 bases. This CDR3 has 15 residues. Here the CDR3 DNA reads TGTGCCAGCAGTGTGGGAGGAGGGGGACAAGAGACCCAGTACTTC. Amino acids: CASSVGGGGQETQYF.

The chain employs TRBV5-3 and TRBJ1-6, with 7 positions matching TRBD1. TRBV5-3 is given ORF status, its function remaining uncertain. This CDR3 has 19 amino acids. Unmatched junction bases numbered 13, after V lost 2 bases and J lost 2 bases. The chain's CDR3 is CARSFPPVRQGAYNSPLHF. The CDR3 bases are TGTGCCAGAAGCTTCCCACCCGTCCGGCAGGGGGCCTATAATTCACCCCTCCACTTT.

V usage is TRBV18 and J usage is TRBJ2-1; D possibly matches TRBD1 or TRBD2 (5 bases each). V shed 6 bases and J shed 6 bases, with 12 bases lying between them. The CDR3 totals 13 residues. CDR1 is KGHSH and CDR2 is LQKENI in the germline V gene. CDR3 region: CASSPGPANEQFF. The CDR3 DNA follows: TGTGCCAGCTCCCCGGGACCCGCCAATGAGCAGTTCTTC.

The V and J genes are TRBV9 and TRBJ2-5; D tentatively reads TRBD1 or TRBD2 (5 bases each). CDR3 length equals 14 residues. V was shortened by 4 bases and J by 5 bases, with 15 bases between the two germline ends. Germline V gene sequence: CDR1 SGDLS, CDR2 YYNGEE. For the CDR3, the DNA is TGTGCCAGCAGCCCGGGTCGGGGCTGGGAGACCCAGTACTTC. Its translation is CASSPGRGWETQYF.

A single count supports this clone. The CDR3 loop reads CASSEGRVADRQETQYF. CDR3 DNA sequence: TGTGCCAGCAGTGAAGGTCGCGTGGCAGATCGCCAAGAGACCCAGTACTTC. The chain joins TRBV6-1 to TRBJ2-5; no firm D call. CDR3 length: 17 amino acids. Trimming cost V 1 base and J 1 base, with 16 bases left between them. Per the germline V gene, CDR1 is MNHNS and CDR2 is SASEGT.

This sequence joins TRBV7-9 and TRBJ2-5; TRBD2 aligns across 8 bases. In germline, CDR1 is SEHNR, CDR2 FQNEAQ (reference sequence). CDR3 size: 16 residues. V lost 1 base and J lost 2; bases outside the gene matches: 6. CDR3 sequence reads: CASSLVSGGRQETQYF. CDR3 in DNA: TGTGCCAGCAGCTTAGTGAGCGGGGGACGTCAAGAGACCCAGTACTTC. Combining the CDR3 with reference TRBV7-9 and TRBJ2-5 gives the whole variable domain DTGVSQNPRHKITKRGQNVTFRCDPISEHNRLYWYRQTLGQGPEFLTYFQNEAQLEKSRLLSDRFSAERPKGSFSTLEIQRTEQGDSAMYLCASSLVSGGRQETQYFGPGTRLLVL.

This rearrangement joins TRBV4-1 to TRBJ2-7; 8 bases fit TRBD2. CDR1 MGHRA and CDR2 YSYEKL come from the germline V gene. CDR3 size: 17 residues. The trim removed 4 bases at V and 4 bases at J, leaving 15 bases unmatched. CDR3 protein: CASSPFPKRRGDYEQYF. Here the CDR3 DNA reads TGCGCCAGCAGCCCATTCCCCAAACGGCGGGGGGATTACGAGCAGTACTTC.

The V gene is TRBV18, the J gene TRBJ1-3; D is undetermined. The CDR3 spans 16 residues. The germline CDR1 and CDR2 sequences are KGHSH and LQKENI. V dropped 3 bases and J dropped 0 bases, with 12 bases sitting between them. The CDR3 nucleotides read TGTGCCAGCTCACCGGTGGAGAGCGTCTCTGGAAACACCATATATTTT. Translated, it gives CASSPVESVSGNTIYF.

This clone has a single count. The rearrangement joins TRBV18 to TRBJ1-2, with TRBD1 matching 7 bases. Germline trimming cut 6 bases from V and 3 bases from J; bases unmatched to any gene: 10. The CDR3 runs 15 residues. Germline CDR1 and CDR2: KGHSH and LQKENI. The CDR3 protein is CASSPPGQMDYGYTF. CDR3 bases: TGTGCCAGCTCCCCCCCGGGACAGATGGACTATGGCTACACCTTC. The variable domain in full, with the rest retrieved from reference TRBV18 and TRBJ1-2, is NAGVMQNPRHLVRRRGQEARLRCSPMKGHSHVYWYRQLPEEGLKFMVYLQKENIIDESGMPKERFSAEFPKEGPSILRIQQVVRGDSAAYFCASSPPGQMDYGYTFGSGTRLTVV.

A word on this clone: This sample includes further DNA sequences coding for the same CDR3. The J gene is TRBJ2-1, the V gene TRBV18; 8 bases fit TRBD2. V trimming: 3 bases; J trimming: 10 bases; junction bases outside the gene matches: 2. This CDR3 has 12 residues. Germline CDR1 is KGHSH and CDR2 is LQKENI. This CDR3 reads CASSPTGGEQFF. CDR3 coding DNA: TGTGCCAGCTCACCGACGGGGGGGGAGCAGTTCTTC.

This chain uses TRBV7-3 with TRBJ2-3; TRBD1 aligns across 9 bases. Per the germline V gene, CDR1 is SGHTA and CDR2 is FQGTGA. Trimming at V came to 5 bases and at J to 2 bases, leaving 8 bases not matched to a gene. There are 16 residues in the CDR3. The CDR3 nucleotides are TGTGCCAGCAGCCTCGTGGGGACAGGGAACACAGATACGCAGTATTTT. Its translation is CASSLVGTGNTDTQYF.

V gene TRBV30 combines with J gene TRBJ1-4, with 7 bases aligning to TRBD1. The CDR3 loop spans 13 amino acids. V dropped 5 bases and J dropped 7; count of bases not matched to a gene: 7. The germline V gene encodes CDR1 GTSNPN and CDR2 SVGIG (reference sequence). The CDR3 sequence is CAWARGLGEKLFF. The CDR3 nucleotides are TGTGCCTGGGCGAGGGGGCTCGGTGAAAAACTGTTTTTT. The complete variable domain, with remaining parts taken from reference TRBV30 and TRBJ1-4, reads SQTIHQWPATLVQPVGSPLSLECTVEGTSNPNLYWYRQAAGRGLQLLFYSVGIGQISSEVPQNLSASRPQDRQFILSSKKLLLSDSGFYLCAWARGLGEKLFFGSGTQLSVL.

The table lists this clone with a count of one. V is TRBV10-3 and J is TRBJ1-5; D ambiguous. V gave up 6 bases and J gave up 9 bases, with 12 bases separating them. There are 12 residues in the CDR3. Germline loops: CDR1 ENHRY, CDR2 SYGVKD. CDR3 nucleotides: TGTGCCATCAGCCCCGACCAGCGGCCCCAGCATTTT. Amino acids: CAISPDQRPQHF.

This clone was seen a few times. Other nucleotide sequences in the sample specify the same CDR3. J is TRBJ1-1 and V is TRBV5-1, with a possible D match to TRBD1 (6 bases). The germline V and J ends were trimmed by 0 bases and 1 base, with 7 bases remaining between them. From germline, CDR1 is SGHRS and CDR2 YFSETQ. The CDR3 extends over 14 amino acids. CDR3 sequence: CASSLETGNTEAFF. CDR3 sequence (DNA): TGCGCCAGCAGCTTGGAGACAGGGAACACTGAAGCTTTCTTT.

The chain is built from TRBV11-2 and TRBJ2-7; no clear D gene. The CDR3 runs 13 residues. Germline CDR1 SGHAT, CDR2 FQNNGV. Deletions cut 1 base from V and 4 bases from J, with 8 bases between. CDR3 amino acids: CASSLGPFYEQYF. In DNA, the CDR3 is TGTGCCAGCAGCTTAGGTCCTTTTTACGAGCAGTACTTC.

The CDR3 DNA is TGTGCCATCAGTGAGGGGGACGGGGCCACCGGGGAGCTGTTTTTT. Protein: CAISEGDGATGELFF. The V and J genes are TRBV10-3 and TRBJ2-2; D could derive from TRBD1 or TRBD2 (5 bases each). Between the trimmed V and J ends, which lost 2 bases and 4 bases, there was a span of 11 bases. Germline V CDR1 and CDR2: ENHRY, SYGVKD. The CDR3 covers 15 residues.

Points on this clone: The same CDR3 can be traced to other DNA sequences in this sample. J is TRBJ2-7 and V is TRBV30, with D possibly matching TRBD1 (6 bases). In germline, CDR1 is GTSNPN, CDR2 SVGIG (reference sequence). There are 14 residues in the CDR3. Trimming removed 0 bases from V and 2 bases from J, with 11 bases in between. The CDR3 coding sequence is TGTGCCTGGAGTGTACTACCAGGGGCCTACGAGCAGTACTTC. Translation gives CAWSVLPGAYEQYF. Full variable domain (remainder filled in from reference TRBV30 and TRBJ2-7): SQTIHQWPATLVQPVGSPLSLECTVEGTSNPNLYWYRQAAGRGLQLLFYSVGIGQISSEVPQNLSASRPQDRQFILSSKKLLLSDSGFYLCAWSVLPGAYEQYFGPGTRLTVT.

The chain has TRBV11-2 and TRBJ1-4; D is possibly TRBD1 (6 bases). V shed 5 bases and J shed 10 bases, with 26 bases lying between them. This CDR3 is built from 17 residues. Per the germline V gene, CDR1 is SGHAT and CDR2 is FQNNGV. CDR3 DNA sequence: TGTGCCAGCAGCGAGAGCACAGGGTTTAAAGTTCGGGGAAAACTGTTTTTT. This sequence encodes CASSESTGFKVRGKLFF. Full variable domain (rest looked up from reference TRBV11-2 and TRBJ1-4): EAGVAQSPRYKIIEKRQSVAFWCNPISGHATLYWYQQILGQGPKLLIQFQNNGVVDDSQLPKDRFSAERLKGVDSTLKIQPAKLEDSAVYLCASSESTGFKVRGKLFFGSGTQLSVL.

The sample holds one count of this clone. The chain is built from TRBV19 and TRBJ2-7, with a tentative D call TRBD2 (5 bases). V was pared by 1 base and J by 6 bases, with 13 bases between. This CDR3 is built from 14 residues. CDR1 LNHDA and CDR2 SQIVND come from the germline V gene (reference sequence). CDR3 amino acids: CASSIGPGRFEQYF. For the CDR3, the DNA is TGTGCCAGTAGTATAGGGCCGGGGAGATTCGAGCAGTACTTC. The full variable domain, in which reference TRBV19 and TRBJ2-7 provide the parts outside the CDR3, is DGGITQSPKYLFRKEGQNVTLSCEQNLNHDAMYWYRQDPGQGLRLIYYSQIVNDFQKGDIAEGYSVSREKKESFPLTVTSAQKNPTAFYLCASSIGPGRFEQYFGPGTRLTVT.

The CDR3 protein is CASSRESGPGNEQFF. CDR3 in DNA: TGCGCCAGCAGCCGTGAGAGCGGCCCGGGGAATGAGCAGTTCTTC. This sequence joins TRBV5-1 and TRBJ2-1, with D tentatively TRBD2 (5 bases). In germline, CDR1 is SGHRS, CDR2 YFSETQ. Trimming took 4 bases from V and 7 from J, leaving 18 bases between them. This CDR3 comprises 15 residues.

The chain has TRBV27 and TRBJ2-7; D possibly corresponds to TRBD1 (5 bases). V was shortened by 5 bases and J by 3 bases, with 14 bases between the two germline ends. Germline V CDR1 and CDR2: MNHEY, SMNVEV (reference sequence). This CDR3 is 14 amino acids long. The CDR3 bases are TGTGCCAGCAGTCGACTCACAGGTTACTACGAGCAGTACTTC. Amino acid sequence: CASSRLTGYYEQYF.

This chain connects TRBV6-5 to TRBJ1-2; D remains unclear. CDR1 is MNHEY, CDR2 SVGAGI, per germline. The CDR3 spans 12 residues. V was pared by 6 bases and J by 3 bases, with 8 bases between. The CDR3 protein is CASSLPDYGYTF. CDR3 in DNA: TGTGCCAGCAGCCTCCCAGACTATGGCTACACCTTC.

This sequence joins TRBV6-1 and TRBJ2-1; 8 nucleotides match TRBD2. There are 15 residues in the CDR3. With V trimmed by 8 bases and J by 4 bases, 10 bases remained unmatched. Germline lookup yields CDR1 MNHNS and CDR2 SASEGT. CDR3: CASEPSGGRYNEQFF. The CDR3, as DNA: TGTGCCAGCGAACCTAGCGGCGGGAGGTACAATGAGCAGTTCTTC.